This is a list of T cell receptor beta chains from one sample in a study of vaccination effects on CD4 cells after COVID-19. No antigen has been assigned to these receptors. Clones were read by immunoSEQ multiplex PCR, and TCRdb kept only the in-frame ones, dropping some. The data show around 19,000 clones, over 65% seen once. Specimen: CD4+ T cells from PBMCs cultured with HCoV-NL63 spike peptides, collected before COVID-19 vaccination. The source is a human donor who received a COVID-19 vaccine. The CDR3 runs from the conserved cysteine through the conserved F or W. D genes are given only for firm matches. Rows may omit the clone size; those that give it use once, few, many or a size class.

D gene	V gene	clone size	J gene	CDR3 protein	CDR3 DNA
.	TRBV5-6	.	TRBJ2-7	CASSLDGYYEQYF	TGTGCCAGCAGCTTGGATGGGTATTACGAGCAGTACTTC
.	TRBV5-4	.	TRBJ1-2	CASSSTGGNYGYTF	TGTGCCAGCAGCTCCACAGGTGGAAACTATGGCTACACCTTC
TRBD1	TRBV4-1	.	TRBJ2-5	CASSSRTGATQETQYF	TGCGCCAGCAGCTCCCGGACAGGGGCCACTCAAGAGACCCAGTACTTC
.	TRBV28	few	TRBJ2-1	CASSLSGYEQFF	TGTGCCAGCAGTCTCAGCGGCTATGAGCAGTTCTTC
.	TRBV5-6	.	TRBJ2-2	CASSLLKEERELFF	TGTGCCAGCAGCTTGCTTAAGGAAGAGAGGGAGCTGTTTTTT
.	TRBV19	.	TRBJ2-5	CASSIQGNGGIAETQYF	TGTGCCAGTAGTATCCAGGGAAACGGCGGAATTGCGGAGACCCAGTACTTC
.	TRBV25-1	.	TRBJ1-1	CASSLGTRNTEAFF	TGTGCCAGCAGTTTAGGGACCAGGAACACTGAAGCTTTCTTT
TRBD2	TRBV9	.	TRBJ2-7	CASSPGTSRAYEQYF	TGTGCCAGCAGCCCTGGGACTAGCCGCGCCTACGAGCAGTACTTC
TRBD1	TRBV6-5	.	TRBJ1-6	CASSYSAGTGRSPLHF	TGTGCCAGCAGTTATTCCGCCGGGACAGGCAGATCACCCCTCCACTTT
.	TRBV19	.	TRBJ1-2	CASRPGQTLSYGYTF	TGTGCCAGTAGGCCTGGGCAGACCTTAAGTTATGGCTACACCTTC
.	TRBV28	few	TRBJ2-7	CASSFGSRGEQYF	TGTGCCAGCAGTTTCGGCTCTCGAGGCGAGCAGTACTTC
.	TRBV6-6	.	TRBJ2-1	CASTYLYNEQFF	TGTGCCAGCACATACTTATACAATGAGCAGTTCTTC
.	TRBV2	few	TRBJ1-2	CASSFWGENYGYTF	TGTGCCAGCAGTTTTTGGGGGGAAAACTATGGCTACACCTTC
.	TRBV19	.	TRBJ2-3	CASSPDLQGTRYF	TGTGCCAGTAGTCCCGACCTACAGGGTACTCGGTATTTT
TRBD1	TRBV29-1	.	TRBJ1-2	CSAEPTGDRYGYTF	TGCAGCGCCGAACCCACAGGGGATAGGTATGGCTACACCTTC
.	TRBV5-4	.	TRBJ1-2	CASSWDIDGYTF	TGTGCCAGCAGCTGGGACATCGATGGCTACACCTTC
.	TRBV5-8	once	TRBJ2-7	CASPPSRGVHEQYF	TGTGCCAGCCCCCCCTCGAGAGGGGTTCACGAGCAGTACTTC
.	TRBV15	.	TRBJ1-3	CATSGNPQGTGNTIYF	TGTGCCACCAGCGGAAATCCCCAGGGGACTGGAAACACCATATATTTT
.	TRBV27	.	TRBJ2-5	CASRGWETQYF	TGTGCCAGTCGGGGGTGGGAGACCCAGTACTTC
.	TRBV2	.	TRBJ1-2	CASSEGYGYTF	TGTGCCAGCAGTGAAGGCTATGGCTACACCTTC
.	TRBV5-1	few	TRBJ1-5	CASSLVGDQPQHF	TGCGCCAGCAGCTTGGTAGGGGATCAGCCCCAGCATTTT
.	TRBV25-1	.	TRBJ2-7	CASSDEYTYEQYF	TGTGCCAGCAGTGACGAGTATACCTACGAGCAGTACTTC
.	TRBV27	few	TRBJ1-3	CASSGNREAHTIYF	TGTGCCAGCAGTGGAAACAGGGAGGCTCACACCATATATTTT
.	TRBV18	.	TRBJ2-5	CASSPASETQYF	TGTGCCAGCTCACCAGCCTCAGAGACCCAGTACTTC
.	TRBV6-6	.	TRBJ2-1	CASSYDLADRDEQFF	TGTGCCAGCAGTTACGATTTAGCGGATAGGGATGAGCAGTTCTTC
.	TRBV6-5	.	TRBJ1-1	CASRGGGSTEAFF	TGTGCCAGCAGGGGAGGAGGGAGCACTGAAGCTTTCTTT
TRBD2	TRBV4-1	.	TRBJ2-1	CASSQDLAGGLDEQFF	TGCGCCAGCAGCCAAGATCTAGCGGGAGGGCTCGATGAGCAGTTCTTC
TRBD1	TRBV5-6	once	TRBJ1-6	CASSSSGGSYNSPLHF	TGTGCCAGCAGCTCGTCAGGGGGCTCCTATAATTCACCCCTCCACTTT
TRBD2	TRBV15	once	TRBJ2-5	CATSSGLAGVSSETQYF	TGTGCCACCAGCAGCGGACTAGCGGGAGTTTCATCGGAGACCCAGTACTTC
TRBD1	TRBV6-5	.	TRBJ2-5	CASGDRAGATQYF	TGTGCCAGCGGGGACAGGGCGGGAGCGACCCAGTACTTC
.	TRBV15	.	TRBJ1-2	CATSRDSRENYGYTF	TGTGCCACCAGCAGAGATTCGCGTGAAAACTATGGCTACACCTTC
.	TRBV11-3	.	TRBJ2-1	CASSLSAAVYNEQFF	TGTGCCAGCAGCTTATCGGCAGCGGTCTACAATGAGCAGTTCTTC
TRBD2	TRBV18	few	TRBJ2-1	CASSRGGGVYYNEQFF	TGTGCCAGCTCACGCGGCGGGGGGGTCTACTACAATGAGCAGTTCTTC
.	TRBV5-4	.	TRBJ2-5	CASSDGKGSETQYF	TGTGCCAGCAGCGACGGAAAGGGGAGTGAGACCCAGTACTTC
TRBD2	TRBV7-9	.	TRBJ2-7	CASSPRTSGNVYEQYF	TGTGCCAGCAGCCCCCGGACTAGCGGGAACGTCTACGAGCAGTACTTC
.	TRBV5-1	.	TRBJ2-3	CASSSPSTDTQYF	TGCGCCAGCAGCTCTCCTAGCACAGATACGCAGTATTTT
TRBD1	TRBV5-4	.	TRBJ2-5	CASSSQGAAETQYF	TGTGCCAGCAGCTCACAGGGGGCGGCAGAGACCCAGTACTTC
.	TRBV7-2	.	TRBJ2-6	CASSFASTGANVLTF	TGTGCCAGCAGCTTTGCTTCTACTGGGGCCAACGTCCTGACTTTC
TRBD2	TRBV6-1	.	TRBJ2-5	CASSEPVIAGFEETQYF	TGTGCCAGCAGTGAACCCGTGATAGCGGGGTTCGAAGAGACCCAGTACTTC
.	TRBV4-1	.	TRBJ1-6	CASSQVRQGNSPLHF	TGCGCCAGCAGCCAAGTCCGTCAGGGAAATTCACCCCTCCACTTT
.	TRBV5-1	large	TRBJ1-3	CASSSGRTEQRGNTIYF	TGCGCCAGCAGCTCCGGACGGACGGAGCAGCGGGGAAACACCATATATTTT
.	TRBV3-1/TRBV3-2	few	TRBJ1-2	CASSQVGFNSYGYTF	TGTGCCAGCAGCCAAGTAGGTTTCAACTCCTATGGCTACACCTTC
TRBD1	TRBV6-1	medium-sized	TRBJ2-7	CASSELGQGAYEQYF	TGTGCCAGCAGTGAATTAGGACAGGGGGCCTACGAGCAGTACTTC
TRBD2	TRBV7-7	.	TRBJ2-5	CASSLAGGSKTQYF	TGTGCCAGCAGCCTAGCGGGGGGTAGCAAGACCCAGTACTTC
.	TRBV7-9	.	TRBJ1-2	CASSSGSIRAYGYTF	TGTGCCAGCAGCTCTGGGAGTATCCGGGCTTATGGCTACACCTTC
TRBD2	TRBV10-3	.	TRBJ2-1	CAIRATSGGYNEQFF	TGTGCCATCAGGGCGACTAGCGGGGGATACAATGAGCAGTTCTTC
TRBD1	TRBV6-5	.	TRBJ1-6	CAPTGRNSPLHF	TGTGCCCCGACAGGGAGGAATTCACCCCTCCACTTT
TRBD1	TRBV10-3	.	TRBJ1-3	CAISDLGQPNSGNTIYF	TGTGCCATCAGTGATCTGGGACAGCCGAACTCTGGAAACACCATATATTTT
TRBD1	TRBV30	.	TRBJ1-5	CAWRAHSTGTGVYQPQHF	TGTGCCTGGAGAGCACACTCAACCGGGACAGGGGTCTATCAGCCCCAGCATTTT
TRBD1	TRBV6-5	.	TRBJ1-1	CASSRPGQGNTEAFF	TGTGCCAGCTCTCGACCGGGACAGGGGAACACTGAAGCTTTCTTT
.	TRBV5-1	few	TRBJ1-2	CASSLLTGANYGYTF	TGCGCCAGCAGCTTGTTAACGGGAGCTAACTATGGCTACACCTTC
.	TRBV18	.	TRBJ1-2	CASSPDQRYGYTF	TGTGCCAGCTCACCAGACCAGCGCTATGGCTACACCTTC
.	TRBV18	.	TRBJ1-6	CASSPPNSPLHF	TGTGCCAGCTCACCACCGAATTCACCCCTCCACTTT
.	TRBV30	.	TRBJ2-3	CAWSVQTEKVDTDTQYF	TGTGCCTGGAGTGTCCAGACAGAAAAGGTCGACACAGATACGCAGTATTTT
.	TRBV6-5	.	TRBJ2-5	CATPERNQETQYF	TGTGCCACCCCCGAGCGGAACCAAGAGACCCAGTACTTC
TRBD2	TRBV27	.	TRBJ2-5	CASSLWASGKRETQYF	TGTGCCAGCAGTTTATGGGCTAGCGGGAAGAGGGAGACCCAGTACTTC
TRBD1	TRBV27	once	TRBJ1-1	CASSPPGTVTEAFF	TGTGCCAGCAGTCCCCCCGGGACAGTCACTGAAGCTTTCTTT
.	TRBV7-2	.	TRBJ2-5	CASNIRETQYF	TGTGCCAGCAATATCCGGGAGACCCAGTACTTC